The 32 T cell receptor beta chains presented below share a single source sample, sequenced in a study of shared clonotypes between healthy human individuals. TCRdb's table, derived via immunoSEQ multiplex PCR, lists solely in-frame clones and lacks some. The sample lists under 600,000 clones; approximately 97% were seen once. The sequenced sample was naive CD4+ T cells sorted from blood. Subset denoted: CD45RA+ positively selected. These receptors originate from a woman aged 25 to 39 in good health.

The rearrangement joins TRBV18 to TRBJ2-2; TRBD1 matches at 7 bases. Trimming at V came to 2 bases and at J to 0 bases, leaving 3 bases not matched to a gene. In germline, CDR1 is KGHSH, CDR2 LQKENI. The CDR3 has 16 amino acids. As DNA, the CDR3 is TGTGCCAGCTCACCATACGGACAGGCGAACACCGGGGAGCTGTTTTTT. As protein: CASSPYGQANTGELFF. Complete variable domain (other parts from reference TRBV18 and TRBJ2-2): NAGVMQNPRHLVRRRGQEARLRCSPMKGHSHVYWYRQLPEEGLKFMVYLQKENIIDESGMPKERFSAEFPKEGPSILRIQQVVRGDSAAYFCASSPYGQANTGELFFGEGSRLTVL.

J is TRBJ1-5 and V is TRBV28; D remains unclear. The CDR3 is 16 residues long. Deletions cut 7 bases from V and 1 base from J, with 17 bases between. Germline assignment: CDR1 MDHEN and CDR2 SYDVKM. CDR3 sequence: CASTQTRGWSNQPQHF. CDR3 nucleotide sequence: TGTGCCAGCACTCAAACTCGGGGTTGGAGCAATCAGCCCCAGCATTTT.

The chain employs TRBV5-5 and TRBJ1-5, with D unresolved. There are 16 residues in the CDR3. Trimming removed 4 bases from V and 4 bases from J, with 18 bases in between. The germline V gene encodes CDR1 SGHKS and CDR2 YYEKEE (reference sequence). Here the CDR3 reads CASSPSGSTQNQPQHF. The CDR3 bases are TGTGCCAGCAGCCCCAGCGGGTCCACTCAAAATCAGCCCCAGCATTTT.

The V gene is TRBV27, the J gene TRBJ1-4; TRBD1 matches at 7 bases. Trimming removed 5 bases from V and 8 bases from J; junction bases left unmatched: 8. Germline lookup yields CDR1 MNHEY and CDR2 SMNVEV (reference sequence). The CDR3 runs 14 residues. CDR3 residues: CASSTPGGGEKLFF. DNA for the CDR3: TGTGCCAGCAGTACCCCAGGGGGGGGAGAAAAACTGTTTTTT.

The chain joins TRBV5-4 to TRBJ2-7, with 8 bases identical to TRBD2. Germline trimming cut 4 bases from V and 4 bases from J; bases unmatched to any gene: 13. The CDR3 totals 16 residues. Looked up from germline, CDR1 is SGHNT and CDR2 is YYREEE (reference sequence). The CDR3 here is CASSPNLGRAGYEQYF. The CDR3 DNA reads as TGTGCCAGCAGCCCGAACCTCGGGAGGGCCGGGTACGAGCAGTACTTC.

This chain joins TRBV6-6 and TRBJ2-7; 12 bases fit TRBD1. CDR3 length: 14 amino acids. The germline V gene encodes CDR1 MNHNY and CDR2 SVGAGI (reference sequence). V trimming: 6 bases; J trimming: 6 bases; junction bases outside the gene matches: 6. The CDR3 sequence: CASRGTGGAFEQYF. In DNA form, the CDR3 reads TGTGCCAGCAGAGGGACAGGGGGCGCGTTCGAGCAGTACTTC.

The chain is built from TRBV27 and TRBJ1-6; D is possibly TRBD1 (5 bases). The CDR3 extends over 13 amino acids. The V end was cut by 7 bases, the J end by 13 bases, with 17 bases between. Germline CDR1 reads MNHEY; CDR2 reads SMNVEV (reference sequence). The chain's CDR3 is CASTPGTGRPLHF. The CDR3 DNA sequence: TGTGCCAGCACCCCCGGGACGGGGCGTCCCCTCCACTTT.

V is TRBV28 and J is TRBJ2-1, with D perhaps TRBD1 (6 bases). The CDR3 has 15 residues. Germline CDR1 reads MDHEN; CDR2 reads SYDVKM. Deletions cut 7 bases from V and 2 bases from J, with 15 bases between. The DNA for the CDR3 is TGTGCCAGCACCCCGGGGACACTACCCTACAATGAGCAGTTCTTC. Translating gives CASTPGTLPYNEQFF.

The chain is built from TRBV4-2 and TRBJ2-7; 13 nucleotides agree with TRBD2. Trimming cost V 5 bases and J 5 bases; bases outside gene matches: 6. From germline, CDR1 is LGHNA and CDR2 YNFKEQ. The CDR3 consists of 15 residues. The CDR3 spells CASSKLAGGPDEQYF. The CDR3 coding sequence is TGTGCCAGCAGCAAACTAGCGGGAGGGCCCGACGAGCAGTACTTC.

This chain joins TRBV28 and TRBJ2-1; the match to TRBD2 covers 10 bases. This CDR3 comprises 16 residues. Unmatched junction bases numbered 17, after V lost 9 bases and J lost 9 bases. Germline values: CDR1 MDHEN, CDR2 SYDVKM. The CDR3 loop reads CASVTGALAGVTEQFF. CDR3 in DNA: TGTGCCAGTGTTACAGGGGCCCTAGCGGGAGTGACTGAGCAGTTCTTC.

This clone has a single count. V usage is TRBV18 and J usage is TRBJ1-1, with D unclear. The CDR3 loop spans 15 amino acids. CDR1 and CDR2 from the germline V gene are KGHSH and LQKENI. The ends were cut back, 1 base at V and 2 bases at J, with 11 bases in the middle. CDR3 sequence: CASSPLPTGNTEAFF. The CDR3 region has the DNA TGTGCCAGCTCACCACTACCGACTGGTAACACTGAAGCTTTCTTT.

The chain uses TRBV18 and TRBJ1-4; D is ambiguous. The CDR3 extends over 14 amino acids. The V end was cut by 2 bases, the J end by 8 bases, with 12 bases between. Germline values: CDR1 KGHSH, CDR2 LQKENI. CDR3 loop: CASSPYEGGEKLFF. CDR3 in DNA: TGTGCCAGCTCACCATACGAGGGAGGCGAAAAACTGTTTTTT.

The V gene is TRBV5-1, the J gene TRBJ1-4; possibly TRBD1 for D (6 bases). Trimming shortened V by 4 bases and J by 4 bases, and 11 bases separated the two germline ends. CDR3 size: 14 residues. CDR1 SGHRS and CDR2 YFSETQ come from the germline V gene. The CDR3 reads CASSLGGLNEKLFF. In DNA form, the CDR3 reads TGCGCCAGCAGCCTAGGGGGGCTTAATGAAAAACTGTTTTTT.

The rearrangement uses TRBV27 and TRBJ1-1; D remains unclear. Trimming removed 4 bases from V and 0 bases from J, with 12 bases in between. This CDR3 spans 15 amino acids. Germline V CDR1 and CDR2: MNHEY, SMNVEV (reference sequence). The CDR3 bases are TGTGCCAGCAGTTCATCGGCTAACATGAACACTGAAGCTTTCTTT. Translation gives CASSSSANMNTEAFF.

The rearrangement uses TRBV5-1 and TRBJ1-4, with a tentative D call TRBD1 (5 bases). V gave up 0 bases and J gave up 4 bases, with 13 bases separating them. CDR1 is SGHRS, CDR2 YFSETQ, per germline. This CDR3 has 16 amino acids. The CDR3 spells CASSLGISRDNEKLFF. CDR3 DNA: TGCGCCAGCAGCTTGGGGATTAGCAGGGATAATGAAAAACTGTTTTTT.

The V gene is TRBV7-2, the J gene TRBJ2-7; D is tentatively TRBD1 or TRBD2 (7 bases each). Trimming stripped 5 bases from V and 5 bases from J, with 16 bases between. CDR3 length equals 14 residues. CDR1 and CDR2 (germline): SGHTA, FQGNSA. The CDR3 nucleotides read TGTGCCAGCAGCCCGACAGGGAGGGTCCACGAGCAGTACTTC. Translated: CASSPTGRVHEQYF.

Written as DNA, the CDR3 is TGTGCCAGCAGCTTGGCCGGGCCAGCCCATGAAGCTTTCTTT. This sequence encodes CASSLAGPAHEAFF. This chain joins TRBV5-4 and TRBJ1-1; D is uncertain. V gave up 0 bases and J gave up 7 bases, with 13 bases separating them. This CDR3 has 14 amino acids. Germline lookup yields CDR1 SGHNT and CDR2 YYREEE (reference sequence).

The chain uses TRBV6-4 and TRBJ1-5; TRBD1 might be the D (5 bases). Germline CDR1 is MRHNA and CDR2 is SNTAGT. CDR3 length: 13 amino acids. V lost 3 bases and J 6 bases, leaving 9 bases between the germline ends. The CDR3 spells CASSEGVRQPQHF. Written as DNA, the CDR3 is TGTGCCAGCAGTGAAGGGGTCCGTCAGCCCCAGCATTTT.

The chain has TRBV5-6 and TRBJ1-1; 8 bases are a match to TRBD1. The V gene end was trimmed by 4 bases and the J gene end by 4 bases; junction bases not matched to a gene: 9. The CDR3 length is 15 residues. CDR1 is SGHDT and CDR2 is YYEEEE in the germline V gene. The CDR3 DNA is TGTGCCAGCAGCCGTCGACAGGGGCGGGGCACTGAAGCTTTCTTT. Translation: CASSRRQGRGTEAFF.

This clone has a single count. This chain links TRBV11-2 with TRBJ1-1; tentatively, D is TRBD1 (5 bases). The CDR3 covers 14 residues. The V end lost 2 bases, the J end lost 4 bases, and 11 bases lay between the germline ends. Per germline, CDR1 SGHAT and CDR2 FQNNGV. This CDR3 is CASSLSSGPTEAFF. The CDR3 nucleotides are TGTGCCAGCAGCTTATCTTCGGGACCCACTGAAGCTTTCTTT.

As concerns this clone: The junction differs from germline at one of its ends, possibly a read error. As DNA, the CDR3 is TGTGCCAGCACCGTACAAGGGGGGAACACTGAAGCTTTCTTT. The encoded protein is CASTVQGGNTEAFF. This chain uses TRBV9 with TRBJ1-1, with D possibly TRBD1 on 6 matching bases. Germline assignment: CDR1 SGDLS and CDR2 YYNGEE. CDR3 length: 14 residues.

As regards this clone: A junction boundary mismatches the germline segment, possibly from a read error. This chain links TRBV28 with TRBJ2-7, with 15 positions matching TRBD2. The CDR3 runs 17 residues. CDR1 and CDR2 from the germline V gene are MDHEN and SYDVKM. DNA of the CDR3: TGTGCCAGCAGTGGACCGGGACTAGCGGGAGGCTCCCACGAGCAGTACTTC. Translated, it gives CASSGPGLAGGSHEQYF.

This chain joins TRBV9 and TRBJ2-5; D might be TRBD2 (6 bases). The CDR3 has 14 residues. Germline V gene lookup returns CDR1 SGDLS and CDR2 YYNGEE. Deletions cut 0 bases from V and 3 bases from J, with 9 bases between. CDR3 nucleotides: TGTGCCAGCAGCGTAGCGGGAGTCGAAGAGACCCAGTACTTC. Residues: CASSVAGVEETQYF.

This chain uses TRBV6-1 with TRBJ2-1, with 7 bases aligning to TRBD2. V lost 4 bases to trimming and J lost 1 base; unmatched junction nucleotides: 1. From germline, CDR1 is MNHNS and CDR2 SASEGT. The CDR3 has 14 amino acids. The CDR3 protein is CASSGGSSYNEQFF. DNA of the CDR3: TGTGCCAGCAGTGGCGGGAGTTCCTACAATGAGCAGTTCTTC.

The rearrangement links TRBV4-2 to TRBJ1-5; TRBD1 might be the D (5 bases). The CDR3 covers 16 residues. The germline V gene has CDR1 LGHNA and CDR2 YNFKEQ. Deletions cut 2 bases from V and 6 bases from J, with 17 bases between. The CDR3 loop is CASSQFGLGDTQPQHF. In DNA form, the CDR3 reads TGTGCCAGCAGCCAATTTGGGTTAGGGGATACTCAGCCCCAGCATTTT.

This chain links TRBV5-1 with TRBJ2-7; D is possibly TRBD2 (5 bases). Trimming shortened V by 2 bases and J by 3 bases, and 6 bases separated the two germline ends. CDR1 and CDR2 from the germline V gene are SGHRS and YFSETQ. CDR3 length equals 12 residues. DNA of the CDR3: TGCGCCAGCAGCTTCGACTACTACGAGCAGTACTTC. Its translation is CASSFDYYEQYF.

The chain carries TRBV19 and TRBJ1-2; 10 bases line up with TRBD1. The V segment lost 6 bases and the J segment 2 bases; nucleotides outside the gene matches: 9. Germline CDR1 and CDR2: LNHDA and SQIVND (reference sequence). This CDR3 contains 16 residues. DNA for the CDR3: TGTGCCAGTAGATTGACAGGGGGCCTGGAGAACTATGGCTACACCTTC. Its protein product is CASRLTGGLENYGYTF.

In nucleotides, the CDR3 is TGTGCCGCGGAAGCCGCGGGAGGGGATGAGCAGTTCTTC. This gives the protein CAAEAAGGDEQFF. The chain links TRBV2 to TRBJ2-1; 9 bases match TRBD2. With V trimmed by 11 bases and J by 8 bases, 10 bases remained unmatched. This CDR3 comprises 13 residues. Germline loops: CDR1 SNHLY, CDR2 FYNNEI.

The V and J genes are TRBV27 and TRBJ2-7; D tentatively fits TRBD1 or TRBD2 (5 bases each). Germline values: CDR1 MNHEY, CDR2 SMNVEV (reference sequence). The length of the CDR3 is 11 residues. The V end lost 11 bases, the J end lost 2 bases, and 10 bases lay between the germline ends. CDR3 loop: CAPGTTYEQYF. In DNA, the CDR3 is TGTGCCCCCGGGACCACCTACGAGCAGTACTTC.

V usage is TRBV7-9 and J usage is TRBJ2-3; a possible D gene is TRBD1 (6 bases). Trimming shortened V by 5 bases and J by 0 bases, and 15 bases separated the two germline ends. The CDR3 consists of 16 residues. CDR1 SEHNR and CDR2 FQNEAQ come from the germline V gene (reference sequence). The CDR3 DNA reads as TGTGCCAGCAGCAAGGACAGCAGGACTAGCACAGATACGCAGTATTTT. This encodes CASSKDSRTSTDTQYF.

In the case of this clone: The same CDR3 arises from other DNA sequences in this sample as well. The J gene is TRBJ1-2, the V gene TRBV2; D unclear. Germline V gene lookup returns CDR1 SNHLY and CDR2 FYNNEI. The CDR3 is 12 amino acids. V dropped 2 bases and J dropped 1 base, with 2 bases sitting between them. CDR3 DNA sequence: TGTGCCAGCAGTGAACTTAACTATGGCTACACCTTC. Its protein is CASSELNYGYTF.

The chain has TRBV5-6 and TRBJ2-7; D may correspond to TRBD1 or TRBD2 (5 bases each). The CDR3 consists of 11 residues. Between the trimmed V and J ends, which lost 4 bases and 6 bases, there was a span of 8 bases. CDR1 is SGHDT and CDR2 is YYEEEE in the germline V gene. Here the CDR3 reads CASSVGPEQYF. As DNA, the CDR3 is TGTGCCAGCAGCGTGGGACCCGAGCAGTACTTC.